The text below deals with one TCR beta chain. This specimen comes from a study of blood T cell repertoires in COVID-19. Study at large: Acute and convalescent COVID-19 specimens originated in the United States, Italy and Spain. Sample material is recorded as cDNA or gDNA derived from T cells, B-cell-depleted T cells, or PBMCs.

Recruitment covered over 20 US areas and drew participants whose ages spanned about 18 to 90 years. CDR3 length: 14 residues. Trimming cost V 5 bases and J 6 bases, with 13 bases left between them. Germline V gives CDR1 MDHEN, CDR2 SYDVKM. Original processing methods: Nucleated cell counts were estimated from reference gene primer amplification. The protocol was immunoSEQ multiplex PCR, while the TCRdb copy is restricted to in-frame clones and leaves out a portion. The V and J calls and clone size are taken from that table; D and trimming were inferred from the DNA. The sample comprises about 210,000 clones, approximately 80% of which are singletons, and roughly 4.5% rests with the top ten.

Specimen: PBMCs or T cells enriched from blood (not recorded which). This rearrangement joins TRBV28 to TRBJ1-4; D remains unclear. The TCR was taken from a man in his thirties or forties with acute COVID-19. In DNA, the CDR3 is TGTGCCAGCAGTCTATCGGGAACAGATGAAAAACTGTTTTTT. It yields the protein CASSLSGTDEKLFF.